The 17 T cell receptor beta chains below all came from one sample that was sequenced in a study of monozygotic twins with inflammatory bowel disease. Reanalyzing the 5' RACE reads, TCRdb keeps one entry per CDR3 protein, without DNA. Listed are fewer than 550,000 distinct CDR3 sequences; 2% to 2.5% falls within the top ten. The sequencing sample was made of blood. These TCRs come from a human donor with ulcerative colitis or Crohn's disease, or a healthy co-twin of an affected twin (not recorded which).

The chain carries TRBV3-1 and TRBJ1-1. Germline CDR1 LGHDT, CDR2 YNNKEL (reference sequence). The CDR3 is 16 residues long. The CDR3 reads CASSQYTAQMNTEAFF.

V and J are TRBV2 and TRBJ1-1; TCRdb gives TRBD1 as the D gene, but with no DNA this cannot be confirmed. This CDR3 has 13 amino acids. Germline V gene data show CDR1 as SNHLY and CDR2 as FYNNEI. The CDR3: CASRRQGNTEAFF.

The rearrangement joins TRBV7-2 to TRBJ2-1; TCRdb gives TRBD2 as the D gene, but with no DNA this cannot be confirmed. The CDR3 is 15 residues long. Germline CDR1 and CDR2: SGHTA and FQGNSA. The CDR3 loop is CASSLVGDGGNEQFF.

The chain uses TRBV5-4 and TRBJ2-3. CDR1 and CDR2 (germline): SGHNT, YYREEE (reference sequence). The CDR3 spans 13 residues. CDR3 sequence reads: CASIERSTDTQYF.

V usage is TRBV29-1 and J usage is TRBJ1-2. The CDR3 is made up of 14 amino acids. Germline values: CDR1 SQVTM, CDR2 ANQGSEA. This CDR3 is CSVERLGLNYGYTF.

V usage is TRBV3-1 and J usage is TRBJ2-5; the D call from TCRdb, TRBD1, cannot be confirmed without DNA. Germline V gene sequence: CDR1 LGHDT, CDR2 YNNKEL (reference sequence). This CDR3 contains 16 residues. CDR3 sequence reads: CASSSPYLILEETQYF.

This chain connects TRBV5-4 to TRBJ2-1; checking the TCRdb D call of TRBD2 is not possible without DNA. The CDR3 length is 12 residues. CDR1 and CDR2 from the germline V gene are SGHNT and YYREEE (reference sequence). CDR3 loop: CASGLAGDEQFF.

The chain employs TRBV30 and TRBJ2-5; as DNA is missing, the TRBD1 call by TCRdb cannot be tested. Germline V gene lookup returns CDR1 GTSNPN and CDR2 SVGIG (reference sequence). The CDR3 has 13 residues. This CDR3 is CAWSPTGMETQYF.

This chain links TRBV7-6 with TRBJ2-2; TCRdb selects TRBD2, and the lack of DNA leaves this call unchecked. The V gene's germline CDR1 is SGHVS and CDR2 FNYEAQ. The CDR3 length is 16 residues. The chain's CDR3 is CASSPHSTSSTGELFF.

The chain joins TRBV5-1 to TRBJ1-1; TCRdb lists TRBD1, though no DNA is available to test this call. The length of the CDR3 is 14 residues. The germline CDR1 and CDR2 sequences are SGHRS and YFSETQ. Here the CDR3 reads CASSSSGRAFEAFF.

The chain joins TRBV7-9 to TRBJ2-1. This CDR3 comprises 11 residues. Per germline, CDR1 SEHNR and CDR2 FQNEAQ (reference sequence). CDR3 sequence reads: CASSPLSEQFF.

The CDR3 protein is CASSLGELKNQPQHF. This sequence joins TRBV5-6 and TRBJ1-5. The germline gives CDR1 SGHDT, CDR2 YYEEEE. The CDR3 spans 15 residues.

The rearrangement joins TRBV4-1 to TRBJ1-5. CDR3 length: 13 residues. Germline lookup yields CDR1 MGHRA and CDR2 YSYEKL. CDR3 loop: CASSQESGNPQHF.

J is TRBJ1-2 and V is TRBV20-1; TCRdb's assignment of TRBD1 cannot be checked, as there is no DNA. Germline loops: CDR1 DFQATT, CDR2 SNEGSKA (reference sequence). The CDR3 extends over 14 amino acids. The CDR3 reads CSAGIGTGDYGYTF.

The J gene is TRBJ2-3, the V gene TRBV10-3; the TCRdb D gene call, TRBD1, has no DNA to confirm it. CDR1 is ENHRY and CDR2 is SYGVKD in the germline V gene. The CDR3 is made up of 11 amino acids. Here the CDR3 reads CAIKGADTQYF.

This chain connects TRBV20-1 to TRBJ1-5; TCRdb picks TRBD1, but there is no DNA to check that call. This CDR3 has 12 amino acids. Germline CDR1 DFQATT, CDR2 SNEGSKA (reference sequence). CDR3 amino acids: CSARDTLGVQHF.

The rearrangement uses TRBV20-1 and TRBJ2-3; no DNA is available, so the TRBD1 call from TCRdb remains unchecked. Germline CDR1 is DFQATT and CDR2 is SNEGSKA (reference sequence). The CDR3 sequence is 14 residues long. The CDR3 spells CSARPGPGTDTQYF.